The following is a T cell receptor beta chain sequence with its context. This clonotype was seen many times. What this receptor recognizes is not known. Base qualities are missing; no much larger clone stands one base away. The data originate from a study of T cells in Graves' hyperthyroidism and ophthalmopathy (dated by TCRdb to about 2019). The study in broad terms: Peripheral blood samples were taken at the time of initial diagnosis, prior to any treatment. In addition, the study compared T-cell repertoires in thyroid tissue and in blood from about six Graves' hyperthyroidism patients. The paper describes TCR Vbeta CDR3 sequencing of more than 120 peripheral blood samples, made up of 43 ophthalmopathy patients, roughly 80 hyperthyroidism patients and roughly 17 progressor patients. The 85 to 100 discovery patients were divided at random into training and test sets in a 7:3 ratio. Prospective prediction of ophthalmopathy was tested in an independent validation cohort consisting of about 19 hyperthyroidism patients and 17 patients who later progressed to ophthalmopathy. A discovery cohort of 95 to 100 patients, 43 with Graves' ophthalmopathy and 55 to 65 with stable Graves' hyperthyroidism, was used to find distinguishing TCR V-J signatures. Once sampling was done, hyperthyroidism patients were given methimazole at a starting dose of 30 mg daily, whereas ophthalmopathy patients were given high-dose intravenous methylprednisolone. The investigation overall reported the following: Most expanded thyroid clonotypes (frequency above 0.001) were also detected in blood, a finding suggesting that blood repertoires may reflect thyroid immune responses. Ophthalmopathy was separated from stable hyperthyroidism by a 13 V-J signature model, with around 90% sensitivity and roughly 84% specificity obtained in cross-validation and 80%/75% obtained in testing. In validation, progression to ophthalmopathy was predicted by the model with almost 71% sensitivity and 72.22% specificity, a median of about 6.4 months before onset. No statistical method was used to fix the sample size in advance, and group allocation was not hidden from the investigators.

CDR1 and CDR2 (PRHDT, FYEKMQ) derive from the germline V gene (reference sequence). Unmatched junction bases come to 10, with V trimmed by 4 bases and J by 3 bases. The CDR3 contains 16 residues, cysteine and phenylalanine counted. This entry keeps only the CDR3 DNA: 48 bases, framed from base 1. Ophthalmopathy patients had moderately to severely active disease, with a Clinical Activity Score of 3 or more, a NOSPECS grade of 4 or more, and a disease duration of less than 3 months. The study excluded patients with uncontrolled infections, other autoimmune diseases, pregnancy or lactation. Diagnoses were established on the basis of clinical symptoms, serum thyroxine and TRAb, thyroid ultrasound, and orbital computed tomography. Ficoll-Paque density gradient centrifugation was used to isolate PBMCs from about 10 ml of fresh peripheral blood. Trizol reagent was used to extract total RNA, and RNA quality was then checked on an Agilent 2100 Bioanalyzer.

Amplification of TCR beta CDR3 regions was carried out from RNA transcripts. The TCR CDR3 was subjected to a first round of RT-PCR using the HTBI primer set and the Qiagen OneStep RT-PCR kit. A second multiplex PCR round built the libraries, followed by size selection and purification. Sequencing of the libraries was done on an Illumina HiSeq2000 using paired-end 100 bp reads. The study's processing was this. SOAPnuke was used to process the raw data, with reads discarded if the reads contained adapters or uncalled bases, had a mean Phred below 15, or lacked an exact constant-primer or identifier match. COPE v1.2.5 was used to merge the high-quality paired reads, and each unique nucleotide sequence was defined as a clonotype. MiTCR v1.1 was used to align clonotypes to the IMGT TRBV, TRBD and TRBJ reference segments. Only V-J combinations with frequency above 0.0001, covering 99.2% of repertoires, were analysed. The TCS score was defined as the ratio of F50 (clonal expansion) to E x V (chaos), calculated using BLOSUM62-based TCRdist between CDR3 peptides within each V-J. Welch's t-statistics and random forest reduced 514 V-J features to roughly 13, which were used in a naive Bayes classifier (R e1071). The public sequencing data were trimmed at Q25 with fastp and processed into clonotypes with MiXCR by TCRdb, which kept only in-frame beta chains. CDR3 protein sequences are deduplicated, and each keeps its most common genes and DNA. Here the V and J calls rest on TCRdb's processing, not on the authors' analysis. This sample comprises some 490,000 distinct CDR3 sequences, approximately 16% of them detected only once. 25% to 35% of the sample is in the top ten clones.

This receptor was taken from a woman aged 30 to 39 with Graves' ophthalmopathy. The sequence joins TRBV13 to TRBJ2-3; 7 of the junction bases match TRBD2. Sequencing was done on a sample of blood. The DNA sequence follows: TGTGCCAGCAGCTGGGGGAGCGGGAACCTAACAGATACGCAGTATTTT. It specifies CASSWGSGNLTDTQYF.